This paragraph covers one T cell receptor (beta chain) sequence. The method was immunoSEQ multiplex PCR; TCRdb's version includes in-frame clones alone and lacks a portion of them. This sample carries about 200,000 clones, roughly 84% of them seen once, and the ten largest clones take over 10%. With 4 bases removed from V and 5 bases from J, the gap between germline ends came to 15 bases. Germline V CDR1 and CDR2: MNHEY, SMNVEV (reference sequence). The CDR3 is made up of 14 amino acids. This entry belongs to a study of cytomegalovirus exposure and HLA in healthy donors. The sample taken for sequencing was PBMCs. The chain has TRBV27 and TRBJ2-7, with D possibly TRBD1 on 5 matching bases. The receptor was isolated from a woman in her thirties in good health and CMV-seropositive. The CDR3 coding sequence is TGTGCCAGCAGTTCCCTGGCCAGCAGGGACGAGCAGTACTTC. Translating it yields CASSSLASRDEQYF.